The 18 T cell receptor beta chains below come from one sample, sequenced in a study of cytomegalovirus exposure and HLA in healthy donors. PCR primers comprised 60 Vbeta and 13 Jbeta primers. The table came from immunoSEQ multiplex PCR; TCRdb's copy has only in-frame clones and leaves some out. The sample yields about 200,000 clones, around 82% seen once. Sequences were obtained from PBMCs. The receptors were sampled from a woman in her twenties or thirties in good health and CMV-seronegative.

CDR3 sequence reads: CASMDSPSAQYF. The CDR3 DNA reads as TGTGCCAGCATGGACTCCCCCTCCGCGCAGTACTTC. The chain couples TRBV6-6 to TRBJ2-7; D is possibly TRBD2 (5 bases). In germline, CDR1 is MNHNY, CDR2 SVGAGI (reference sequence). The V gene lost 7 bases and the J gene lost 9 bases, with 16 bases spanning the gap. This CDR3 region has 12 residues.

A single count supports this clone. This chain's CDR3 is CASSMDSGSYNEQFF. As DNA, the CDR3 is TGTGCCAGTAGTATGGATAGCGGGAGCTACAATGAGCAGTTCTTC. The chain joins TRBV19 to TRBJ2-1; 9 bases are a match to TRBD2. V was pared by 3 bases and J by 3 bases, with 3 bases of the junction left unmatched. The germline V gene has CDR1 LNHDA and CDR2 SQIVND (reference sequence). CDR3 size: 15 residues.

The J gene is TRBJ2-7, the V gene TRBV15; no clear D gene. The V gene's germline CDR1 is LNHNV and CDR2 YYDKDF (reference sequence). The CDR3 consists of 14 residues. Trimming left V 0 bases short and J 3 bases short, with 9 bases between. CDR3 in DNA: TGTGCCACCAGCAGAGATCACAGTCACTACGAGCAGTACTTC. Amino acid sequence: CATSRDHSHYEQYF.

The chain employs TRBV2 and TRBJ1-5; no reliable D call. The CDR3 consists of 14 residues. Germline V gene data show CDR1 as SNHLY and CDR2 as FYNNEI. V was shortened by 6 bases and J by 4 bases, with 13 bases between the two germline ends. CDR3 in amino acids: CASRPLPGNQPQHF. The CDR3 DNA reads TGTGCCAGCAGGCCGCTCCCGGGGAATCAGCCCCAGCATTTT.

The chain has TRBV21-1 and TRBJ1-5. TRBV21-1 is noted as a pseudogene. This CDR3 has 14 amino acids. The CDR3 is CATRGPYSNQPQHF. The CDR3 DNA follows: TGTGCCACTCGGGGTCCCTATAGCAATCAGCCCCAGCATTTT.

The chain recombines TRBV6-5 with TRBJ2-1, with 9 bases that match TRBD1. The germline CDR1 and CDR2 sequences are MNHEY and SVGAGI. The CDR3 loop spans 15 amino acids. The V gene end was trimmed by 6 bases and the J gene end by 7 bases; junction bases not matched to a gene: 10. The CDR3 DNA is TGTGCCAGCAGGATACAGGGGGCGCAAAGAAATGAGCAGTTCTTC. Protein product: CASRIQGAQRNEQFF.

The chain is built from TRBV10-3 and TRBJ2-5; D unresolved. Germline values: CDR1 ENHRY, CDR2 SYGVKD. The V and J ends lost 3 bases and 2 bases respectively, with 7 bases between them. This CDR3 has 13 residues. CDR3 in DNA: TGTGCCATCAGTGACCGGCGGCAAGAGACCCAGTACTTC. It translates to CAISDRRQETQYF.

This clone has only one observation. The chain uses TRBV18 and TRBJ2-1, with no clear D. Trimming cost V 3 bases and J 10 bases, with 13 bases left between them. Germline CDR1 is KGHSH and CDR2 is LQKENI. This CDR3 comprises 13 residues. CDR3 in DNA: TGTGCCAGCTCACCTCCGGTCCTACGGGAGCAGTTCTTC. This encodes CASSPPVLREQFF.

This clone showed up just a few times. This chain connects TRBV7-9 to TRBJ2-2; D gene uncertain. The CDR3 spans 16 residues. V was pared by 2 bases and J by 0 bases, with 10 bases between. CDR1 is SEHNR and CDR2 is FQNEAQ in the germline V gene (reference sequence). The CDR3 DNA reads as TGTGCCAGCAGCTTACGACTGAAAGCGAACACCGGGGAGCTGTTTTTT. Encoded protein: CASSLRLKANTGELFF.

The V and J genes are TRBV6-5 and TRBJ1-1; D uncertain. V lost 8 bases, J lost 11 bases, and 15 bases lay in between. Germline assignment: CDR1 MNHEY and CDR2 SVGAGI. CDR3 length equals 11 residues. The CDR3 DNA follows: TGTGCCAGCTATTGGAGGGCAGCGGCTTTCTTT. It specifies CASYWRAAAFF.

The genes are TRBV7-9 and TRBJ1-6; D is undetermined. The length of the CDR3 is 15 residues. V was trimmed by 3 bases and J by 0 bases, leaving 6 bases between them. CDR1 is SEHNR and CDR2 is FQNEAQ in the germline V gene (reference sequence). The CDR3: CASSFESSYNSPLHF. CDR3 in DNA: TGTGCCAGCAGCTTCGAGAGCTCCTATAATTCACCCCTCCACTTT.

The chain employs TRBV6-1 and TRBJ2-5; 9 bases are shared with TRBD1. Germline V CDR1 and CDR2: MNHNS, SASEGT. V lost 7 bases and J lost 4; bases outside the gene matches: 10. The CDR3 is made up of 15 amino acids. CDR3 sequence reads: CASTIATGGRETQYF. The CDR3 DNA reads TGTGCCAGCACTATTGCGACAGGGGGAAGAGAGACCCAGTACTTC.

This clone was seen a few times. The CDR3 region has the DNA TGTGCCAGCAGTGACAGGGGTGCGAGTGAGGTCACTGAAGCTTTCTTT. This sequence encodes CASSDRGASEVTEAFF. The rearrangement joins TRBV25-1 to TRBJ1-1; TRBD1 is a possible D gene (6 bases). The CDR3 consists of 16 residues. V shed 3 bases and J shed 4 bases, with 18 bases lying between them. CDR1 MGHDK and CDR2 SYGVNS come from the germline V gene.

The chain has TRBV6-5 and TRBJ1-1; a possible D gene is TRBD1 (6 bases). The ends were cut back, 8 bases at V and 5 bases at J, with 18 bases in the middle. This CDR3 contains 14 residues. Germline lookup yields CDR1 MNHEY and CDR2 SVGAGI. Here the CDR3 reads CASGLWTAKTEAFF. DNA of the CDR3: TGTGCCAGCGGCCTTTGGACAGCTAAAACTGAAGCTTTCTTT.

This rearrangement joins TRBV5-1 to TRBJ2-2, with TRBD1 as a possible D gene (6 bases). CDR1 and CDR2 (germline): SGHRS, YFSETQ. Trimming pared 4 bases from V and 4 bases from J, leaving 11 bases between. This CDR3 has 14 residues. The CDR3 loop reads CASSLLGGTGELFF. Here the CDR3 DNA reads TGCGCCAGCAGCCTCCTAGGGGGCACCGGGGAGCTGTTTTTT.

This chain joins TRBV25-1 and TRBJ1-2; 8 positions match TRBD1. The germline V gene encodes CDR1 MGHDK and CDR2 SYGVNS. The CDR3 sequence is 12 residues long. V shed 8 bases, J shed 8 bases, and the junction held 7 bases outside the gene matches. CDR3 sequence: CASSQGARGYTF. The CDR3 nucleotides are TGTGCCAGCTCTCAGGGGGCGCGAGGCTACACCTTC.

This clone was counted between two and nine times. The rearrangement uses TRBV28 and TRBJ2-7; D not resolved. V lost 4 bases and J 2 bases, leaving 3 bases between the germline ends. Germline CDR1 MDHEN, CDR2 SYDVKM. The length of the CDR3 is 11 residues. CDR3 sequence: CASSSAYEQYF. CDR3 bases: TGTGCCAGCAGTTCTGCCTACGAGCAGTACTTC.

J is TRBJ2-3 and V is TRBV11-3; D gene ambiguous. This CDR3 contains 13 residues. The ends were cut back, 5 bases at V and 4 bases at J, with 10 bases in the middle. Germline CDR1 SGHNT, CDR2 YENEEA. CDR3 loop: CASSPFFPDTQYF. In DNA, the CDR3 is TGTGCCAGCAGCCCCTTTTTCCCAGATACGCAGTATTTT.